The 2 T cell receptor beta chains reported below all come from one sample, sequenced in a study of response to subunit inactivated influenza vaccine. TCRdb called the RT-PCR reads again in MiXCR, with one record for every CDR3 protein. The sample includes about 620,000 distinct CDR3 sequences, 12% of them seen just once. The specimen comprised PBMCs from blood, sampled on the day of vaccination. All receptors derive from a man aged 50-60 years who received an inactivated influenza vaccine.

The V and J genes are TRBV15 and TRBJ1-4; perhaps TRBD1 as D (6 bases). The germline V gene encodes CDR1 LNHNV and CDR2 YYDKDF (reference sequence). Trimming removed 3 bases from V and 6 bases from J, with 14 bases in between. The CDR3 is 15 amino acids. CDR3 in amino acids: CATSRGRGEDEKLFF. The CDR3 nucleotides are TGTGCCACCAGCAGGGGGAGGGGGGAGGATGAAAAACTGTTTTTT.

This clonotype was seen a handful of times. The rearrangement uses TRBV27 and TRBJ1-2; D is unresolved. The V end was cut by 3 bases, the J end by 7 bases, with 24 bases between. The CDR3 runs to 17 residues. Germline V gene sequence: CDR1 MNHEY, CDR2 SMNVEV (reference sequence). The CDR3 coding sequence is TGTGCCAGCAGTTTCTATCCAGCAGTTTCCCGCCATTTTGGCTACACCTTC. It encodes CASSFYPAVSRHFGYTF.